These T cell receptor beta chains were read from a single sample in a study of cytomegalovirus exposure and HLA in healthy donors. The method was immunoSEQ multiplex PCR; TCRdb's version includes in-frame clones alone and lacks a portion of them. The repertoire holds about 190,000 clones, with about 77% as singletons. Sample: PBMCs. These receptors all stem from a man aged 25 to 40 in good health and CMV-seropositive. The CDR3 runs from the conserved cysteine through the conserved F or W. The D gene is left open where the match is weak. Clone size is given for some rows only: seen once, a few or many times, or a class if the clone is expanded.

TRBV29-1	.	.	TRBJ2-7	CSMKQGTYEQYF	TGCAGCATGAAACAGGGAACGTACGAGCAGTACTTC
TRBV19	TRBD2	.	TRBJ2-3	CASIGGSWADTQYF	TGTGCCAGTATCGGCGGGAGCTGGGCAGATACGCAGTATTTT
TRBV5-6	TRBD1	.	TRBJ1-3	CASSSIMQGAIGNTIYF	TGTGCCAGCAGCTCCATCATGCAGGGGGCGATCGGAAACACCATATATTTT
TRBV5-1	.	once	TRBJ2-6	CASSFMVPTSISGANVLTF	TGCGCCAGCAGCTTTATGGTACCGACTTCGATCTCTGGGGCCAACGTCCTGACTTTC
TRBV11-2	TRBD2	.	TRBJ2-7	CASTPMAGGHYEQYF	TGTGCCAGCACCCCCATGGCGGGGGGCCACTACGAGCAGTACTTC
TRBV15	TRBD1	few	TRBJ1-5	CATSPLTGGHQPQHF	TGTGCCACCAGCCCTTTAACAGGGGGCCACCAGCCCCAGCATTTT
TRBV18	.	.	TRBJ2-6	CASSPPASPGANVLTF	TGTGCCAGCTCACCACCGGCCTCGCCAGGGGCCAACGTCCTGACTTTC
TRBV7-3	TRBD2	.	TRBJ2-3	CASSYGLAPDTQYF	TGTGCCAGCAGCTACGGACTAGCCCCAGATACGCAGTATTTT
TRBV4-3	.	.	TRBJ1-1	CASSHSTKPKEAFF	TGCGCCAGCAGCCACTCAACGAAGCCGAAGGAAGCTTTCTTT
TRBV28	TRBD1	few	TRBJ1-5	CAARQGSGNQPQHF	TGTGCCGCCCGACAGGGTTCGGGCAATCAGCCCCAGCATTTT
TRBV4-2	TRBD1	.	TRBJ2-7	CASSRSPGQGAYEQYF	TGTGCCAGCAGCCGTTCCCCCGGACAGGGGGCCTACGAGCAGTACTTC
TRBV6-6	.	.	TRBJ1-3	CASSQTAGNTIYF	TGTGCCAGCAGCCAGACAGCCGGAAACACCATATATTTT
TRBV2	.	few	TRBJ1-6	CASSRGANRSSAPLHF	TGTGCCAGCAGCCGGGGAGCCAACCGTTCTAGTGCACCCCTCCACTTT
TRBV7-2	.	.	TRBJ1-6	CASSLSATPGASSPLHF	TGTGCCAGCAGCTTATCCGCCACTCCAGGGGCAAGCTCACCCCTCCACTTT
TRBV10-3	TRBD2	few	TRBJ2-3	CAIRGGGTDTQYF	TGTGCCATCCGCGGGGGGGGCACAGATACGCAGTATTTT
TRBV5-5	.	.	TRBJ1-5	CASSLSGDQPQHF	TGTGCCAGCAGCTTGTCGGGGGATCAGCCCCAGCATTTT
TRBV18	.	.	TRBJ1-2	CASSPPSGRGDYGYTF	TGTGCCAGCTCACCACCGTCTGGCAGGGGCGACTATGGCTACACCTTC
TRBV9	.	.	TRBJ2-5	CASSSSGHSQETQYF	TGTGCCAGTAGCTCCTCGGGACACTCCCAAGAGACCCAGTACTTC
TRBV11-3	.	.	TRBJ2-7	CASSPRGGGVNYEQYF	TGTGCCAGCAGCCCCCGCGGAGGGGGCGTTAACTACGAGCAGTACTTC
TRBV6-5	TRBD1	.	TRBJ1-1	CASSSGTGGTEAFF	TGTGCCAGCAGTTCCGGGACAGGGGGGACTGAAGCTTTCTTT
TRBV7-9	.	few	TRBJ2-5	CASSQAGVETQYF	TGTGCCAGCAGCCAAGCCGGGGTTGAGACCCAGTACTTC
TRBV19	TRBD1	.	TRBJ2-3	CASRTQGSIDTQYF	TGTGCCAGTAGGACACAGGGGTCTATAGATACGCAGTATTTT
TRBV9	TRBD1	few	TRBJ2-2	CASSSQGTGATGELFF	TGTGCCAGCAGCTCACAAGGGACAGGGGCCACCGGGGAGCTGTTTTTT